This is a list of T cell receptor beta chains from one sample in a study of T cell repertoires in cytomegalovirus infection. MiXCR, applied by TCRdb to the reads, yields one record per CDR3 protein. Altogether about 440,000 distinct CDR3 sequences are present, approximately 31% being singletons, with the ten largest covering roughly 13%. Sequencing was carried out using PBMCs. These receptor sequences come from a human donor in good health (CMV status not recorded). Some clones in this sample may be carry-over from other donors' samples. Each CDR3 is given with its conserved first and last residue. The D gene is left open where the match is weak. A clone size is listed for some rows: how often the clone was seen (once, few, many), or a class if it is expanded.

clone size	D gene	J gene	V gene	CDR3 protein	CDR3 DNA
once	-	TRBJ2-7	TRBV23-1	CASSPFQGDCCEQYF	TGCGCCAGCAGTCCTTTTCAGGGGGACTGCTGCGAGCAGTACTTC
many	-	TRBJ2-2	TRBV7-2	CASSLWSGGYTGELFF	TGTGCCAGCAGCTTGTGGAGTGGGGGCTATACCGGGGAGCTGTTTTTT
-	-	TRBJ2-1	TRBV6-1	CASSELVEQFF	TGTGCCAGCAGTGAACTGGTAGAGCAGTTCTTC
few	-	TRBJ2-1	TRBV6-2/TRBV6-3	CASTLLGVGSYNEQFF	TGTGCCAGCACTTTACTCGGCGTTGGCTCCTACAATGAGCAGTTCTTC
-	-	TRBJ1-1	TRBV6-5	CASRENRGGEAFF	TGTGCCAGCAGGGAAAACCGGGGGGGTGAAGCTTTCTTT
-	-	TRBJ2-7	TRBV11-2	CASSSVVAYEQYF	TGTGCCAGCAGCTCAGTTGTGGCATACGAGCAGTACTTC
few	-	TRBJ1-5	TRBV10-3	CAISERGTGGVDNQPQHF	TGTGCCATCAGTGAGAGGGGCACGGGAGGAGTAGATAATCAGCCCCAGCATTTT
few	-	TRBJ2-7	TRBV19	CASSISTGQYEQYF	TGTGCCAGTAGTATCTCCACCGGACAGTACGAGCAGTACTTC
once	TRBD1	TRBJ2-6	TRBV6-6	CASSHLTGESGANVLTF	TGTGCCAGCAGTCATCTGACAGGGGAATCTGGGGCCAACGTCCTGACTTTC
few	TRBD2	TRBJ2-7	TRBV4-3	CASSQGVASGLFF	TGCGCCAGCAGCCAAGGGGTGGCTAGCGGGTTGTTCTTC
-	TRBD1	TRBJ2-7	TRBV5-4	CASSARGQELYEQYF	TGTGCCAGCAGCGCGCGAGGACAGGAACTCTACGAGCAGTACTTC
many	TRBD1	TRBJ2-1	TRBV7-6	CASSATPGQWDNEQFF	TGTGCCAGCAGCGCCACTCCGGGACAGTGGGACAATGAGCAGTTCTTC
few	TRBD2	TRBJ2-1	TRBV10-3	CASSGGADEQFF	TGTGCCTCTAGCGGGGGGGCCGATGAGCAGTTCTTC
many	-	TRBJ2-7	TRBV7-8	CASSPTYEQYF	TGTGCCAGCAGTCCAACCTACGAGCAGTACTTC
many	TRBD1	TRBJ1-5	TRBV12-3/TRBV12-4	CASSSRTGNQPQHF	TGTGCCAGCAGTTCACGGACAGGGAATCAGCCCCAGCATTTT
-	-	TRBJ2-7	TRBV7-7	CASSYWTVSYEQYF	TGTGCTAGCAGTTATTGGACAGTTTCCTACGAGCAGTACTTC
-	-	TRBJ2-2	TRBV4-1	CASSHGTTGELFF	TGCGCCAGCAGCCATGGGACAACCGGGGAGCTGTTTTTT
few	-	TRBJ1-4	TRBV10-2	CASRRDIDEELFF	TGCGCCAGCAGAAGGGACATTGATGAGGAACTGTTTTTT
-	-	TRBJ2-1	TRBV20-1	CSAKAGSSYNEQFF	TGCAGTGCTAAAGCGGGTAGCTCCTACAATGAGCAGTTCTTC
many	-	TRBJ1-6	TRBV12-3/TRBV12-4	CASSSRADHNSPLHF	TGTGCCAGCAGTTCCAGAGCCGACCATAATTCACCCCTCCACTTT
few	TRBD1	TRBJ2-1	TRBV6-6	CASSYSGQGVNEQFF	TGTGCCAGCAGTTACTCTGGACAGGGTGTCAATGAGCAGTTCTTC
few	-	TRBJ2-7	TRBV6-5	CASSYSRQDYEQYF	TGTGCCAGCAGTTACTCCCGACAGGATTACGAGCAGTACTTC
-	TRBD1	TRBJ2-1	TRBV7-3	CASSTRPGQGFEQFF	TGTGCCAGCAGCACGCGCCCGGGACAGGGATTTGAACAGTTCTTC
-	TRBD1	TRBJ2-2	TRBV20-1	CSASELRTGSGELFF	TGCAGTGCTAGTGAGTTACGGACAGGGTCCGGGGAGCTGTTTTTT
-	-	TRBJ1-6	TRBV19	CASSIVGGNSPLHF	TGTGCCAGTAGTATTGTCGGCGGGAATTCACCCCTCCACTTT
-	-	TRBJ1-3	TRBV27	CASSPSRQRGNTIYF	TGTGCCAGCAGTCCGTCCAGACAGAGGGGAAACACCATATATTTT
few	TRBD1	TRBJ2-2	TRBV7-3	CASSLIKRTGWGTGELFF	TGTGCCAGCAGCTTAATCAAGCGGACAGGGTGGGGCACCGGGGAGCTGTTTTTT
-	-	TRBJ1-2	TRBV5-4	CASSDLSNYGYPF	TGTGCCAGCAGCGACCTCAGTAACTATGGCTACCCCTTC
few	-	TRBJ2-5	TRBV28	CASRPTGAETQYF	TGTGCCAGCAGGCCTACAGGCGCCGAGACCCAGTACTTC
-	TRBD1	TRBJ1-2	TRBV4-3	CASSQGGAGGHYGYTF	TGCGCCAGCAGCCAAGGAGGGGCAGGGGGGCACTATGGCTACACCTTC
once	-	TRBJ1-5	TRBV20-1	CSARAFGGYNQPQHF	TGCAGTGCTAGAGCGTTTGGGGGCTACAATCAGCCCCAGCATTTT
-	-	TRBJ2-5	TRBV10-3	CAISEGRGPQYF	TGTGCCATCAGTGAGGGCCGTGGGCCCCAGTACTTC
few	-	TRBJ1-3	TRBV6-5	CASSYSASSGNTIYF	TGTGCCAGCAGTTACTCCGCAAGCTCTGGAAACACCATATATTTT
few	-	TRBJ2-6	TRBV28	CASSRNPLSGANVLTF	TGTGCCAGCAGCCGGAACCCCCTCTCTGGGGCCAACGTCCTGACTTTC
few	TRBD1	TRBJ2-7	TRBV7-2	CASSPGTGNYEQYF	TGTGCCAGCAGCCCCGGGACAGGGAACTACGAGCAGTACTTC
many	-	TRBJ2-3	TRBV6-5	CASSKGGVSTDTQYF	TGTGCCAGCAGCAAAGGCGGGGTTAGCACAGATACGCAGTATTTT
many	-	TRBJ1-2	TRBV12-3/TRBV12-4	CASSLGGEAGYTF	TGTGCCAGCAGTTTGGGAGGGGAGGCTGGCTACACCTTC
-	TRBD1	TRBJ2-2	TRBV5-6	CASTKDRGNIAGELFF	TGTGCCAGCACCAAGGACAGGGGGAACATAGCCGGGGAGCTGTTTTTT
few	TRBD1	TRBJ2-7	TRBV6-5	CASSATGTAYEQYF	TGTGCCAGCAGTGCGACCGGGACAGCATACGAGCAGTACTTC
-	TRBD1	TRBJ1-1	TRBV6-6	CASREWGTGGAGTEAFF	TGTGCCAGCAGGGAGTGGGGGACAGGGGGCGCGGGCACTGAAGCTTTCTTT
-	-	TRBJ2-5	TRBV7-9	CASSLEAYQETQYF	TGTGCCAGCAGCTTAGAGGCGTACCAAGAGACCCAGTACTTC
few	TRBD1	TRBJ2-7	TRBV12-3/TRBV12-4	CASSRGDRGYYEQYF	TGTGCCAGCAGTCGCGGGGACAGGGGATACTACGAGCAGTACTTC
-	TRBD2	TRBJ2-2	TRBV6-6	CASSYSSGGSTGELFF	TGTGCCAGCAGTTACTCCTCGGGCGGGAGCACCGGGGAGCTGTTTTTT
few	TRBD1	TRBJ1-6	TRBV10-3	CAISGQGNSPLHF	TGTGCCATCAGTGGACAGGGAAATTCACCCCTCCACTTT
-	TRBD1	TRBJ2-3	TRBV7-9	CASSFDPGQGWTDTQYF	TGTGCCAGCAGTTTTGACCCGGGACAGGGCTGGACAGATACGCAGTATTTT
-	-	TRBJ2-1	TRBV6-5	CASSYGTSGLNEQFF	TGTGCCAGCAGTTACGGGACCTCGGGACTCAATGAGCAGTTCTTC